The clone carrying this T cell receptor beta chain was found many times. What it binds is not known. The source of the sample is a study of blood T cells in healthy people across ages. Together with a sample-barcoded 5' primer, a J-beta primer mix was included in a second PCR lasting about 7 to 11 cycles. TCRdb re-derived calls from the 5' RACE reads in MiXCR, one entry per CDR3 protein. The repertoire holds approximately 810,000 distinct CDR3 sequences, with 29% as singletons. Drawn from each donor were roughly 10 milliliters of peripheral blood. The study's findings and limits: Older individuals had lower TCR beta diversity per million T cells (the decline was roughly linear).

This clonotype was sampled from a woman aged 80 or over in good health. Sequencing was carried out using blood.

DNA of the CDR3: TGTGCCAGCAGCGTAGCTACTGGACAGTCCAATGAGCAGTTCTTC. Residues: CASSVATGQSNEQFF. This chain links TRBV9 with TRBJ2-1; perhaps TRBD1 as D (6 bases). V shed 0 bases and J shed 6 bases, with 13 bases lying between them. The V gene's germline CDR1 is SGDLS and CDR2 YYNGEE. CDR3 length: 15 residues.